There are many counts of the clone carrying this T cell receptor (beta chain). Antigen: not known. CDR1 is LGHDT, CDR2 YNNKEL, per germline (reference sequence). This CDR3 is built from 14 residues. Trimming cost V 3 bases and J 7 bases, with 13 bases left between them. This sample stems from a study of T cells in Graves' hyperthyroidism and ophthalmopathy. Study results and limitations: By a 13 V-J model, ophthalmopathy was set apart from stable hyperthyroidism. The model's output predicted ophthalmopathy at a median of about 5.9 months prior to onset. Also found in blood were most expanded thyroid clonotypes above 0.001.

Exclusion of a patient resulted from uncontrolled infection, other autoimmune disease, pregnancy or lactation. Researchers took RNA transcripts and amplified the TCR beta CDR3 regions from them. With the HTBI primer set, the TCR CDR3 went through a first round of RT-PCR. TCRdb ran MiXCR on the multiplex PCR reads and lists one entry per CDR3 protein. The sample lists around 500,000 distinct CDR3 sequences, under 25% occurring once. The TCR was taken from a woman aged 70-85 years with Graves' ophthalmopathy. The sequencing input was blood. The chain combines TRBV3-1 with TRBJ2-1, with D perhaps matching TRBD1 or TRBD2 (5 bases each). The CDR3 coding sequence is TGTGCCAGCAGCCACTCGGACTGGGGGAATGAGCAGTTCTTC. The encoded protein is CASSHSDWGNEQFF.